The 21 T cell receptor beta chains below were found in one sample sequenced in a study of CD8 T cell repertoires and HIV-1 epitope variants. TCRdb's copy holds only in-frame clones and misses some; the assay was immunoSEQ multiplex PCR. This sample has around 4,500 clones, with about 70% found just once. These TCRs are of unknown antigen specificity. What was sequenced was cultured CD8+ T cells derived from PBMCs. The receptors were gathered from a male donor with HIV.

The chain links TRBV6-1 to TRBJ2-7; weak D call: TRBD1 (5 bases). The germline gives CDR1 MNHNS, CDR2 SASEGT. Between the trimmed V and J ends, which lost 3 bases and 0 bases, there was a span of 9 bases. CDR3 length: 14 residues. The DNA for the CDR3 is TGTGCCAGCAGTGATCAGGGAAGCTCCTACGAGCAGTACTTC. This translates into CASSDQGSSYEQYF.

The CDR3 nucleotides read TGTGCCAGCAGTACTGGGACAGGCGGATACGAGCAGTACTTC. This gives the protein CASSTGTGGYEQYF. The chain joins TRBV6-1 to TRBJ2-7; 8 bases agree with TRBD1. The ends lost 5 bases at V and 4 bases at J; junction bases unmatched: 7. The CDR3 consists of 14 residues. Germline CDR1 and CDR2: MNHNS and SASEGT.

This clone was observed a handful of times. The chain links TRBV5-1 to TRBJ1-5, with TRBD1 matching over 11 bases. Germline V CDR1 and CDR2: SGHRS, YFSETQ. Unmatched junction bases numbered 8, after V lost 4 bases and J lost 2 bases. The CDR3 is made up of 17 amino acids. The CDR3: CASSEDRGQRGNQPQHF. CDR3 bases: TGCGCCAGCAGCGAGGACAGGGGGCAGAGGGGCAATCAGCCCCAGCATTTT.

The chain carries TRBV6-5 and TRBJ2-7; D not resolved. Germline CDR1 MNHEY, CDR2 SVGAGI. The germline V and J ends were trimmed by 0 bases and 10 bases, with 10 bases remaining between them. The length of the CDR3 is 12 residues. CDR3 coding DNA: TGTGCCAGCAGTTACTCGAAGACGGAACAGTACTTC. Its translation is CASSYSKTEQYF.

The table lists this clone with a count of one. V and J are TRBV19 and TRBJ2-1; unclear D gene. The CDR3 is made up of 15 amino acids. Trimming left V 8 bases short and J 0 bases short, with 14 bases between. From germline, CDR1 is LNHDA and CDR2 SQIVND (reference sequence). The DNA for the CDR3 is TGTGCCAGTCAACTTACTTCGAGCTCCTACAATGAGCAGTTCTTC. It yields the protein CASQLTSSSYNEQFF.

The rearrangement joins TRBV6-5 to TRBJ2-7, with TRBD1 as a possible D gene (5 bases). Germline V gives CDR1 MNHEY, CDR2 SVGAGI. The CDR3 sequence is 13 residues long. Trimming took 10 bases from V and 0 from J, leaving 13 bases between them. The CDR3 spells CATEGDSSYEQYF. DNA for the CDR3: TGTGCCACGGAAGGAGACAGCTCCTACGAGCAGTACTTC.

The chain combines TRBV2 with TRBJ2-5, with D perhaps matching TRBD2 (6 bases). Germline V gene data show CDR1 as SNHLY and CDR2 as FYNNEI. The CDR3 covers 15 residues. Trimming cost V 7 bases and J 5 bases, with 20 bases left between them. CDR3 DNA sequence: TGTGCCAGCACGCCGACTGGAGGGGTCGGCGAGACCCAGTACTTC. As protein: CASTPTGGVGETQYF. Full variable domain (outside the CDR3, taken from reference TRBV2 and TRBJ2-5): EPEVTQTPSHQVTQMGQEVILRCVPISNHLYFYWYRQILGQKVEFLVSFYNNEISEKSEIFDDQFSVERPDGSNFTLKIRSTKLEDSAMYFCASTPTGGVGETQYFGPGTRLLVL.

The gene calls are TRBV19 and TRBJ1-1, with TRBD1 identical over 7 bases. The germline CDR1 and CDR2 sequences are LNHDA and SQIVND (reference sequence). The J segment lost 5 bases and the V segment lost 3 bases, leaving 6 bases of the junction unmatched. The CDR3 length is 14 residues. This chain's CDR3 is CASSMWQGETEAFF. The CDR3 DNA reads as TGTGCCAGTAGTATGTGGCAGGGGGAGACTGAAGCTTTCTTT.

This clone was observed a handful of times. Other nucleotide sequences from this sample produce the same CDR3. The chain combines TRBV4-2 with TRBJ2-7; 7 bases line up with TRBD2. The V and J ends lost 1 base and 7 bases, in that order; junction bases with no gene match: 1. There are 12 residues in the CDR3. Germline V gives CDR1 LGHNA, CDR2 YNFKEQ. The CDR3 region is CASSQAGGEQYF. CDR3 DNA sequence: TGTGCCAGCAGCCAAGCCGGGGGGGAGCAGTACTTC.

V is TRBV4-1 and J is TRBJ1-2, with no clear D. V lost 0 bases to trimming and J lost 4 bases, with 9 bases between them. There are 14 residues in the CDR3. CDR1 is MGHRA, CDR2 YSYEKL, per germline. CDR3 coding DNA: TGCGCCAGCAGCCAAGATGGCAGACTCTATGGCTACACCTTC. Its protein is CASSQDGRLYGYTF.

The rearrangement uses TRBV28 and TRBJ1-2; 10 bases align to TRBD1. This CDR3 has 15 residues. Germline trimming cut 3 bases from V and 7 bases from J; bases unmatched to any gene: 8. The germline V gene encodes CDR1 MDHEN and CDR2 SYDVKM. CDR3 bases: TGTGCCAGCAGTTTCGTGCGACAGGGGGCTTCTGGCTACACCTTC. Protein product: CASSFVRQGASGYTF.

This clone showed up just a few times. The chain joins TRBV18 to TRBJ2-7; 7 positions match TRBD1. V lost 6 bases and J lost 3; bases outside the gene matches: 8. Germline loops: CDR1 KGHSH, CDR2 LQKENI. CDR3 length: 14 amino acids. CDR3 nucleotide sequence: TGTGCCAGCTCCCCCGGGACAGCTTACTACGAGCAGTACTTC. Amino acid sequence: CASSPGTAYYEQYF. Based on the CDR3 plus reference TRBV18 and TRBJ2-7, the full variable domain is NAGVMQNPRHLVRRRGQEARLRCSPMKGHSHVYWYRQLPEEGLKFMVYLQKENIIDESGMPKERFSAEFPKEGPSILRIQQVVRGDSAAYFCASSPGTAYYEQYFGPGTRLTVT.

The chain uses TRBV7-3 and TRBJ2-3, with 9 bases fitting TRBD2. V lost 5 bases, J lost 4 bases, and 10 bases stayed unmatched. CDR3 length: 16 residues. Germline values: CDR1 SGHTA, CDR2 FQGTGA. The CDR3 spells CASSPGSGGLADTQYF. CDR3 bases: TGTGCCAGCAGCCCGGGGAGCGGGGGGTTAGCAGATACGCAGTATTTT. The variable domain in full, completed from reference TRBV7-3 and TRBJ2-3, reads GAGVSQTPSNKVTEKGKYVELRCDPISGHTALYWYRQSLGQGPEFLIYFQGTGAADDSGLPNDRFFAVRPEGSVSTLKIQRTERGDSAVYLCASSPGSGGLADTQYFGPGTRLTVL.

The J gene is TRBJ2-1, the V gene TRBV7-3; D uncertain. Deletions cut 2 bases from V and 0 bases from J, with 5 bases between. Germline V lookup: CDR1 SGHTA, CDR2 FQGTGA. There are 14 residues in the CDR3. CDR3 DNA: TGTGCCAGCAGCTTAGATAGCTCCTACAATGAGCAGTTCTTC. Protein: CASSLDSSYNEQFF. The whole variable domain, filled in from reference TRBV7-3 and TRBJ2-1, reads GAGVSQTPSNKVTEKGKYVELRCDPISGHTALYWYRQSLGQGPEFLIYFQGTGAADDSGLPNDRFFAVRPEGSVSTLKIQRTERGDSAVYLCASSLDSSYNEQFFGPGTRLTVL.

V gene TRBV4-2 combines with J gene TRBJ1-1, with D possibly being TRBD1 (5 bases). Trimming left V 0 bases short and J 1 base short, with 9 bases between. Germline CDR1 LGHNA, CDR2 YNFKEQ. CDR3 length equals 15 residues. The CDR3 coding sequence is TGTGCCAGCAGCCAAGAAGGAGACAGGAACACTGAAGCTTTCTTT. Amino acids: CASSQEGDRNTEAFF.

The table lists this clone with a few counts. V usage is TRBV6-5 and J usage is TRBJ2-2, with D perhaps TRBD1 (5 bases). The CDR3 is 16 amino acids. V shed 0 bases and J shed 1 base, with 9 bases lying between them. The germline gives CDR1 MNHEY, CDR2 SVGAGI. The CDR3: CASSYSPGRNTGELFF. CDR3 DNA sequence: TGTGCCAGCAGTTACTCCCCAGGGCGGAACACCGGGGAGCTGTTTTTT.

The rearrangement links TRBV9 to TRBJ1-2, with D hard to call. Germline lookup yields CDR1 SGDLS and CDR2 YYNGEE. The CDR3 spans 14 residues. Trimming took off 0 bases at V and 3 bases at J, with 9 bases between the two ends. The CDR3 spells CASSVVEGDYGYTF. CDR3 coding DNA: TGTGCCAGCAGCGTAGTAGAGGGCGACTATGGCTACACCTTC.

This clone was seen only once. V is TRBV6-6 and J is TRBJ2-7; D may be TRBD2 (5 bases). V shed 0 bases and J shed 1 base, with 7 bases lying between them. Germline V gene lookup returns CDR1 MNHNY and CDR2 SVGAGI (reference sequence). The CDR3 is 14 residues long. The CDR3 loop is CASSYSGGSYEQYF. CDR3 in DNA: TGTGCCAGCAGTTACTCTGGCGGGTCCTACGAGCAGTACTTC.

J is TRBJ1-4 and V is TRBV5-6; tentative D call: TRBD1 (5 bases). The CDR3 is 14 residues long. CDR1 SGHDT and CDR2 YYEEEE come from the germline V gene. V lost 0 bases, J lost 8 bases, and 11 bases lay in between. CDR3 sequence reads: CASSLAQEGEKLFF. In nucleotides, the CDR3 is TGTGCCAGCAGCTTGGCACAGGAAGGCGAAAAACTGTTTTTT.

The chain joins TRBV27 to TRBJ2-5; D may match TRBD1 or TRBD2 (5 bases each). Germline CDR1 and CDR2: MNHEY and SMNVEV (reference sequence). Trimming took 5 bases from V and 4 from J, leaving 20 bases between them. This CDR3 is built from 16 residues. The CDR3 DNA reads TGTGCCAGCAGTCCCTCCACCGGGACGGCGAGAGAGACCCAGTACTTC. It codes for CASSPSTGTARETQYF.

This clone was observed a handful of times. This chain links TRBV5-6 with TRBJ1-6; perhaps TRBD1 as D (5 bases). Trimming stripped 2 bases from V and 7 bases from J, with 13 bases between. Germline loops: CDR1 SGHDT, CDR2 YYEEEE. This CDR3 contains 15 residues. CDR3 sequence: CASSFLQGVNSPLHF. CDR3 DNA: TGTGCCAGCAGCTTCCTCCAGGGCGTGAATTCACCCCTCCACTTT.